This TCR beta chain was profiled in a study of regulatory T cells in long-lasting Graves disease. Germline CDR1 and CDR2: SEHNR and FQNEAQ (reference sequence). CDR3 length equals 15 residues. V lost 5 bases to trimming and J lost 11 bases; unmatched junction nucleotides: 10. This clonotype was recorded a few times. Described time point: newly diagnosed GD, antithyroid drugs for less than 3 months. After RNA was extracted from PBMCs, the TCR library was made from it. Assembly of TCR beta libraries relied on iRepertoire HTBI primers together with Arm-PCR of CDR3 regions. Per the study methods: Identified segments across samples numbered approximately 60 TRBV and over eleven TRBJ. Each CDR3 protein is one row after TCRdb ran MiXCR on the multiplex PCR reads. TCRdb, not the original authors, processed these V and J calls. The top ten hold about 15% of the sample, which has roughly 500,000 distinct CDR3 sequences, 14% seen once.

This sample was shared with a second study, whose subject was T cells in Graves' hyperthyroidism and ophthalmopathy.

Specimen: peripheral blood mononuclear cells (PBMCs), collected at new diagnosis, from a patient treated with antithyroid drugs. The sequence came from a woman between 50 and 59 years old with Graves disease. The rearrangement links TRBV7-9 to TRBJ2-1, with 12 bases lining up with TRBD2. CDR3 DNA: TGTGCCAGCAGCCAAGGACTAGCGGGATTGATCCAGCAGTTCTTC. Its protein is CASSQGLAGLIQQFF.